The 23 T cell receptor beta chains listed next were all sequenced from one sample in a study of vaccination and CD4 T cells after COVID-19. Oncomine TCR Beta short-read sequencing was applied to DNA from cultured CD4+ T cells. TCRdb processed the PCR reads anew with MiXCR; each CDR3 protein has one entry. The sample carries some 14,000 distinct CDR3 sequences, around 49% recorded once. These receptors are not linked to any known antigen. Treatment here: 10-day PBMC culture with coronavirus spike peptide pools or control peptides (ViraFEST assay). Here the sequenced sample was CD4+ T cells from blood, cultured in vitro, taken before SARS-CoV-2 vaccination. Receptor source: a human donor who had recovered from COVID-19.

This rearrangement joins TRBV6-1 to TRBJ1-1; D perhaps matches TRBD1 (6 bases). With 4 bases removed from V and 0 bases from J, the gap between germline ends came to 12 bases. Germline CDR1 is MNHNS and CDR2 is SASEGT. The CDR3 is 15 amino acids. The CDR3 coding sequence is TGTGCCAGCAGTGGGGGGGACACCCTGAACACTGAAGCTTTCTTT. This translates into CASSGGDTLNTEAFF.

This clonotype was seen a handful of times. The chain carries TRBV20-1 and TRBJ2-3, with no clear D. The CDR3 sequence is 12 residues long. Germline V gene sequence: CDR1 DFQATT, CDR2 SNEGSKA (reference sequence). The germline V and J ends were trimmed by 6 bases and 4 bases, with 11 bases remaining between them. CDR3 DNA: TGCAGTGCCCAACGGATAGCAGATACGCAGTATTTT. Amino acids: CSAQRIADTQYF.

DNA of the CDR3: TGTGCCAGCAGCTTAGGACTAGCGGGAGGCTTGAACACCGGGGAGCTGTTTTTT. It yields the protein CASSLGLAGGLNTGELFF. V gene TRBV7-6 combines with J gene TRBJ2-2; 13 positions agree with TRBD2. Trimming at V came to 1 base and at J to 1 base, leaving 3 bases not matched to a gene. Per germline, CDR1 SGHVS and CDR2 FNYEAQ. The CDR3 has 18 residues.

J is TRBJ1-2 and V is TRBV7-2; weak D call: TRBD1 (5 bases). CDR3 length: 14 residues. Between the trimmed V and J ends, which lost 1 base and 2 bases, there was a span of 8 bases. CDR1 is SGHTA and CDR2 is FQGNSA in the germline V gene. Written as DNA, the CDR3 is TGTGCCAGCAGCTTAGTTTCAGGGAACTATGGCTACACCTTC. It translates to CASSLVSGNYGYTF.

This clonotype turned up a few times. The chain uses TRBV19 and TRBJ1-5; D gene uncertain. This CDR3 is 15 amino acids long. The germline CDR1 and CDR2 sequences are LNHDA and SQIVND (reference sequence). With 5 bases removed from V and 0 bases from J, the gap between germline ends came to 11 bases. In DNA form, the CDR3 reads TGTGCCAGTAGTCCCCAAGACTCTAGCAATCAGCCCCAGCATTTT. This gives the protein CASSPQDSSNQPQHF.

The J gene is TRBJ1-5, the V gene TRBV6-2 or TRBV6-3; D gene uncertain. The CDR3 extends over 14 amino acids. The germline V gene has CDR1 MNHEY and CDR2 SVGEGT. The V gene lost 8 bases and the J gene lost 5 bases, with 16 bases spanning the gap. In DNA, the CDR3 is TGTGCCAGCGGCCGAGGGTGGATCGATCAGCCCCAGCATTTT. Translation gives CASGRGWIDQPQHF.

This rearrangement joins TRBV5-6 to TRBJ1-1, with D uncertain. This CDR3 is built from 13 residues. Germline V gene sequence: CDR1 SGHDT, CDR2 YYEEEE. V shed 1 base and J shed 1 base, with 5 bases lying between them. The CDR3 DNA is TGTGCCAGCAGCTTGCCGGGGAACACTGAAGCTTTCTTT. Encoded protein: CASSLPGNTEAFF.

This chain connects TRBV10-3 to TRBJ1-3; 11 positions agree with TRBD1. Germline V gene sequence: CDR1 ENHRY, CDR2 SYGVKD. Trimming removed 6 bases from V and 4 bases from J; junction bases left unmatched: 8. This CDR3 is 16 amino acids long. CDR3 nucleotides: TGTGCCATCAGCCCCGGGGACAGGGGGAGAGGAAACACCATATATTTT. Residues: CAISPGDRGRGNTIYF.

V is TRBV19 and J is TRBJ2-3, with D hard to call. The V end lost 3 bases, the J end lost 4 bases, and 2 bases lay between the germline ends. Per the germline V gene, CDR1 is LNHDA and CDR2 is SQIVND (reference sequence). The length of the CDR3 is 11 residues. The DNA of the CDR3 is TGTGCCAGTAGTATCTCAGATACGCAGTATTTT. Amino acids: CASSISDTQYF.

The chain has TRBV7-9 and TRBJ1-2, with TRBD1 matching 8 bases. V shed 6 bases and J 2 bases; nucleotides not matched to a gene: 8. The CDR3 has 15 residues. CDR1 is SEHNR, CDR2 FQNEAQ, per germline (reference sequence). This CDR3 reads CASSSLDRGNYGYTF. The CDR3 region has the DNA TGTGCCAGCAGTTCCCTAGACAGGGGAAACTATGGCTACACCTTC.

The chain recombines TRBV6-5 with TRBJ2-2; a weak D match, TRBD1 (5 bases). This CDR3 comprises 15 residues. V lost 1 base, J lost 0 bases, and 6 bases lay in between. Germline values: CDR1 MNHEY, CDR2 SVGAGI. CDR3 DNA: TGTGCCAGCAGTTACTGGGGCGCGAACACCGGGGAGCTGTTTTTT. Translating gives CASSYWGANTGELFF.

In this sample, this clonotype turned up a few times. The chain combines TRBV28 with TRBJ2-4; 11 nucleotides line up with TRBD2. The CDR3 extends over 15 amino acids. Germline assignment: CDR1 MDHEN and CDR2 SYDVKM. V lost 11 bases, J lost 6 bases, and 12 bases stayed unmatched. CDR3 bases: TGTGCCTCCCGCGCTGGGCTAGCGGGAGGAAACATTCAGTACTTC. Translation: CASRAGLAGGNIQYF.

This clonotype was seen once. J is TRBJ1-2 and V is TRBV18, with TRBD1 as a possible D gene (5 bases). The CDR3 extends over 14 amino acids. Trimming removed 3 bases at V and 8 bases at J, with 16 bases between. Looked up from germline, CDR1 is KGHSH and CDR2 is LQKENI. The chain's CDR3 is CASSPGTESGGYTF. The CDR3 region has the DNA TGTGCCAGCTCACCGGGGACGGAGAGTGGAGGCTACACCTTC.

The chain recombines TRBV7-2 with TRBJ1-1; the match to TRBD1 covers 9 bases. The germline V gene encodes CDR1 SGHTA and CDR2 FQGNSA. Trimming took 2 bases from V and 10 from J; bases not matched to a gene: 14. CDR3 length equals 16 residues. CDR3 nucleotides: TGTGCCAGCAGCTTATTGAACCCCGGACAGGGGTTGGGAGCTTTCTTT. It specifies CASSLLNPGQGLGAFF.

About this clonotype itself: The germline gene is not matched at one end of the junction; a read error may be the cause. CDR3 DNA sequence: TGCGCCAGAAGGGGGCCGGCGGTCTATGGCTACACCTTC. This gives the protein CARRGPAVYGYTF. The genes are TRBV5-3 and TRBJ1-2; the match to TRBD1 covers 7 bases. TRBV5-3 qualifies as an ORF whose function is uncertain. The CDR3 loop spans 13 amino acids.

The chain couples TRBV6-5 to TRBJ2-5; D is unclear. V dropped 3 bases and J dropped 1 base, with 6 bases sitting between them. The germline V gene has CDR1 MNHEY and CDR2 SVGAGI. The CDR3 has 13 amino acids. The CDR3 bases are TGTGCCAGCAGTTATACTATCCAAGAGACCCAGTACTTC. Translating gives CASSYTIQETQYF.

This chain links TRBV28 with TRBJ2-7, with 11 bases aligning to TRBD1. CDR3 length equals 15 residues. J lost 2 bases, V lost 5 bases, and 5 bases had no gene match. Germline V CDR1 and CDR2: MDHEN, SYDVKM. The DNA for the CDR3 is TGTGCCAGCAGTCAGGAGGGACAGGGGGCCTACGAGCAGTACTTC. It codes for CASSQEGQGAYEQYF.

V and J are TRBV7-2 and TRBJ1-2, with a tentative D call TRBD1 (6 bases). Germline lookup yields CDR1 SGHTA and CDR2 FQGNSA. The ends were cut back, 1 base at V and 3 bases at J, with 12 bases in the middle. The CDR3 is made up of 15 amino acids. The CDR3 DNA reads as TGTGCCAGCAGCTTAGTAGGGGGGTCCGACTATGGCTACACCTTC. Encoded protein: CASSLVGGSDYGYTF.

The J gene is TRBJ1-2, the V gene TRBV6-1; 8 bases align to TRBD1. The CDR3 contains 14 residues. J lost 4 bases, V lost 6 bases, and 7 bases had no gene match. The V gene's germline CDR1 is MNHNS and CDR2 SASEGT. CDR3 sequence (DNA): TGTGCCAGCAGGCCGACAGGGGCAAGCTATGGCTACACCTTC. This encodes CASRPTGASYGYTF.

The V call is TRBV20-1, the J call TRBJ2-7; weak D call: TRBD1 (6 bases). V lost 1 base and J 9 bases, leaving 10 bases between the germline ends. Germline V gene sequence: CDR1 DFQATT, CDR2 SNEGSKA (reference sequence). This CDR3 region has 11 residues. In nucleotides, the CDR3 is TGCAGTGCTAGAGCTGGGGGCGGGCAGTACTTC. Its translation is CSARAGGGQYF.

The J gene is TRBJ1-1, the V gene TRBV6-1, with D unclear. V lost 5 bases and J 7 bases, leaving 8 bases between the germline ends. CDR1 MNHNS and CDR2 SASEGT come from the germline V gene. This CDR3 comprises 11 residues. The CDR3 DNA reads TGTGCCAGCAGTCACCAGCTTGAAGCTTTCTTT. It yields the protein CASSHQLEAFF.

This chain connects TRBV20-1 to TRBJ2-2, with 9 bases identical to TRBD1. V gave up 3 bases and J gave up 3 bases; unmatched junction bases: 11. Per germline, CDR1 DFQATT and CDR2 SNEGSKA (reference sequence). This CDR3 region has 17 residues. The CDR3 sequence: CSASPGTGPSYTGELFF. The CDR3 region has the DNA TGCAGTGCTAGCCCCGGGACAGGGCCGTCCTACACCGGGGAGCTGTTTTTT.

V is TRBV5-1 and J is TRBJ2-5; no clear D. V was clipped by 0 bases and J by 1 base, with 13 bases between them. CDR1 SGHRS and CDR2 YFSETQ come from the germline V gene. This CDR3 spans 16 amino acids. The DNA of the CDR3 is TGCGCCAGCAGCTTGGTAGGCGGAAATAGCCAAGAGACCCAGTACTTC. It yields the protein CASSLVGGNSQETQYF.